A selection of T cell receptor beta chains follows, all from one sample in a study of T cell repertoires in cytomegalovirus infection. From the reads, TCRdb called clonotypes with MiXCR, one entry per CDR3 protein. Of over 150,000 distinct CDR3 sequences detected, under 15% appear once; the ten largest clones hold 25% to 30%. Sample: PBMCs. These receptors were taken from a human donor in good health (CMV status not recorded). Some clones in this sample may be carry-over from other donors' samples. CDR3s include the opening cysteine and the closing phenylalanine or tryptophan. Part of the rows lack a size; the others show once, few, many or a class for expanded clones.

many,TRBJ1-1,TRBV5-1,CASSGRVPAEAFF
many,TRBJ1-2,TRBV6-2/TRBV6-3,CASSPDMGTGTETF
.,TRBJ2-2,TRBV20-1,CSARVGTGDTGELFF
many,TRBJ2-2,TRBV7-3,CASSLGNLAGELFF
many,TRBJ1-1,TRBV11-3,CASSSSGPSREAFF
many,TRBJ2-7,TRBV5-4,CASSLELAAYEQYF
few,TRBJ2-3,TRBV29-1,CSFFRRGIADTQYF
many,TRBJ1-5,TRBV15,CATSYNRGSNQPQHF
few,TRBJ1-2,TRBV2,CASSDLMGPRNGYTF
.,TRBJ2-5,TRBV18,CASSTSGTGPQETQYF
many,TRBJ2-1,TRBV20-1,CSARLAEQYNEQFF
many,TRBJ1-3,TRBV7-2,CASSRQRSGNTIYF
.,TRBJ2-7,TRBV29-1,CSVRGFSYEQYF
many,TRBJ1-6,TRBV7-2,CASSLETGGNSPLHF
many,TRBJ2-3,TRBV7-9,CASSSNPRTESTDTQYF
many,TRBJ2-6,TRBV7-6,CASSPAGANVLTF
few,TRBJ2-1,TRBV11-3,CASSHLGGSYNEQFF
few,TRBJ1-1,TRBV28,CASSSHGQGLNEAFF
many,TRBJ2-7,TRBV7-2,CASSDTDITEQYF
.,TRBJ2-3,TRBV29-1,CSVSKGLARTQYF
.,TRBJ2-2,TRBV12-3/TRBV12-4,CASSLRQGAGGELFF
few,TRBJ2-5,TRBV12-3/TRBV12-4,CASNPGILGETQYF
few,TRBJ1-1,TRBV2,CASSGDRSNTEAFF
many,TRBJ2-7,TRBV4-3,CASSLGQQGSIPHEQYF
few,TRBJ2-7,TRBV6-5,CASSYDGLAKPYEQYF
many,TRBJ1-5,TRBV7-2,CASSLGGLWQPQHF
few,TRBJ1-5,TRBV15,CATSRDSSNQPQHF
.,TRBJ2-7,TRBV9,CASSPRVAEFYEQYF
.,TRBJ1-1,TRBV30,CAWSVQGVEAFF
many,TRBJ2-5,TRBV7-2,CASSPSGIPQETQYF
few,TRBJ2-2,TRBV29-1,CSVHNKTGELFF
.,TRBJ1-2,TRBV15,CATSTKTPPRGYTF
many,TRBJ1-1,TRBV12-5,CASGPLVGNTEAFF
few,TRBJ2-1,TRBV19,CASSIREGRHEQFF
many,TRBJ2-5,TRBV7-2,CASSSRLAGVLETQYF
.,TRBJ1-1,TRBV12-3/TRBV12-4,CASSLKGRGHAEAFF
.,TRBJ2-7,TRBV12-3/TRBV12-4,CASSLAQGPYEQYF
many,TRBJ1-2,TRBV12-3/TRBV12-4,CASRARGEIYGYTF
many,TRBJ2-1,TRBV7-2,CASSFPQGSYNEQFF
many,TRBJ1-5,TRBV7-2,CASSLVVNQPQHF